The 32 T cell receptor beta chains below come from one sample, sequenced in a study of blood T cell repertoires in COVID-19. The method was immunoSEQ multiplex PCR; TCRdb's version includes in-frame clones alone and lacks a portion of them. The top ten clones hold roughly 6.3% of a sample with about 280,000 clones, around nine tenths of them seen once. The sequenced sample was PBMCs or T cells enriched from blood (not recorded which). These receptors were collected from a woman aged 40 to 50 who had recovered from COVID-19.

The chain joins TRBV24-1 to TRBJ2-5; 8 nucleotides agree with TRBD2. Per the germline V gene, CDR1 is KGHDR and CDR2 is SFDVKD. V lost 5 bases and J lost 5; bases outside the gene matches: 9. The CDR3 runs 15 residues. Here the CDR3 reads CATSVSGGVIETQYF. DNA for the CDR3: TGTGCCACCAGTGTTTCGGGAGGGGTAATTGAGACCCAGTACTTC.

The chain links TRBV4-1 to TRBJ2-1; D unclear. Trimming took off 3 bases at V and 9 bases at J, with 9 bases between the two ends. CDR3 length: 12 residues. Germline values: CDR1 MGHRA, CDR2 YSYEKL. The CDR3 region has the DNA TGCGCCAGCAGCCAGCTAGTCGGTGAGCAGTTCTTC. Its translation: CASSQLVGEQFF.

In this sample, this clone turned up once. The chain combines TRBV18 with TRBJ2-1; D might be TRBD1 (7 bases). CDR1 is KGHSH and CDR2 is LQKENI in the germline V gene. The CDR3 is 18 amino acids. Between the trimmed V and J ends, which lost 0 bases and 7 bases, there was a span of 22 bases. The CDR3 here is CASSPPGFGQGGANEQFF. CDR3 bases: TGTGCCAGCTCACCACCGGGGTTCGGGCAGGGGGGTGCTAATGAGCAGTTCTTC.

This sequence joins TRBV30 and TRBJ2-1, with TRBD2 as a possible D gene (6 bases). V was cut by 0 bases and J by 6 bases, with 12 bases left in between. The germline V gene encodes CDR1 GTSNPN and CDR2 SVGIG (reference sequence). This CDR3 contains 14 residues. In DNA, the CDR3 is TGTGCCTGGAGTGTAAGGAGGGGCGGCAATGAGCAGTTCTTC. Its translation: CAWSVRRGGNEQFF.

The rearrangement uses TRBV27 and TRBJ2-7; 7 bases match TRBD1. Per the germline V gene, CDR1 is MNHEY and CDR2 is SMNVEV (reference sequence). This CDR3 contains 13 residues. Losses at the gene ends were 8 bases for V and 3 bases for J; bases not matched to a gene: 7. The CDR3 spells CASEGAGSYEQYF. CDR3 in DNA: TGTGCCAGCGAGGGGGCAGGAAGCTACGAGCAGTACTTC.

The gene calls are TRBV11-2 and TRBJ2-7; possible D gene TRBD2, 7 bases. CDR1 and CDR2 from the germline V gene are SGHAT and FQNNGV. Trimming shortened V by 5 bases and J by 0 bases, and 20 bases separated the two germline ends. The CDR3 is made up of 17 amino acids. Here the CDR3 reads CASSPLAGAASSYEQYF. CDR3 in DNA: TGTGCCAGCAGCCCTCTGGCGGGGGCGGCCAGCTCCTACGAGCAGTACTTC. Together with reference TRBV11-2 and TRBJ2-7, the CDR3 gives the full variable domain: EAGVAQSPRYKIIEKRQSVAFWCNPISGHATLYWYQQILGQGPKLLIQFQNNGVVDDSQLPKDRFSAERLKGVDSTLKIQPAKLEDSAVYLCASSPLAGAASSYEQYFGPGTRLTVT.

The chain recombines TRBV28 with TRBJ1-6; 7 nucleotides line up with TRBD1. The CDR3 length is 12 residues. From germline, CDR1 is MDHEN and CDR2 SYDVKM. After removal of 7 bases from V and 10 bases from J, the junction contained 4 bases not matched to a gene. CDR3 sequence reads: CASTLGGSPLHF. The CDR3 region has the DNA TGTGCCAGCACCCTAGGGGGCTCACCCCTCCACTTT.

This chain links TRBV20-1 with TRBJ2-1; 7 bases match TRBD2. The CDR3 loop spans 14 amino acids. The V gene's germline CDR1 is DFQATT and CDR2 SNEGSKA (reference sequence). The V and J ends lost 3 bases and 9 bases, in that order; junction bases with no gene match: 11. As DNA, the CDR3 is TGCAGTGCTAGTGGGCGGGAGCGCCTGAGTGAGCAGTTCTTC. Translation: CSASGRERLSEQFF.

The rearrangement links TRBV7-8 to TRBJ2-4, with unresolved D. CDR1 and CDR2 from the germline V gene are SGHVS and FQNEAQ. CDR3 size: 15 residues. V gave up 5 bases and J gave up 7 bases, with 18 bases separating them. CDR3 region: CASSTNVARKNIQYF. The CDR3 coding sequence is TGTGCCAGCAGCACAAACGTTGCCAGGAAGAACATTCAGTACTTC.

The V and J genes are TRBV18 and TRBJ2-4; 7 nucleotides align to TRBD1. Germline assignment: CDR1 KGHSH and CDR2 LQKENI. V lost 3 bases, J lost 6 bases, and 11 bases stayed unmatched. The CDR3 has 16 residues. This CDR3 reads CASSPLAGRGINIQYF. The CDR3 DNA is TGTGCCAGCTCACCCCTCGCAGGCAGGGGGATAAACATTCAGTACTTC.

The chain employs TRBV27 and TRBJ2-7; TRBD2 agrees at 14 bases. Trimming at V came to 4 bases and at J to 7 bases, leaving 9 bases not matched to a gene. The CDR3 has 16 amino acids. From germline, CDR1 is MNHEY and CDR2 SMNVEV (reference sequence). DNA for the CDR3: TGTGCCAGCAGTTCAGGGGGACTAGCGGGAGCCGGGGAGCAGTACTTC. As protein: CASSSGGLAGAGEQYF.

CDR3 protein: CASRQAGKATNEKLFF. The CDR3 nucleotides are TGTGCCAGCAGACAAGCAGGGAAGGCAACTAATGAAAAACTGTTTTTT. The chain carries TRBV11-2 and TRBJ1-4, with a weak D call TRBD1 (5 bases). The V end was cut by 6 bases, the J end by 0 bases, with 14 bases between. The CDR3 spans 16 residues. Looked up from germline, CDR1 is SGHAT and CDR2 is FQNNGV.

The chain couples TRBV15 to TRBJ2-5; D ambiguous. There are 15 residues in the CDR3. Trimming pared 0 bases from V and 4 bases from J, leaving 12 bases between. The germline CDR1 and CDR2 sequences are LNHNV and YYDKDF (reference sequence). The CDR3 sequence is CATSRDYVRRETQYF. The CDR3 DNA is TGTGCCACCAGCAGAGATTATGTCCGTCGAGAGACCCAGTACTTC.

The genes are TRBV7-2 and TRBJ2-2; D remains ambiguous. CDR1 is SGHTA and CDR2 is FQGNSA in the germline V gene. The germline V and J ends were trimmed by 3 bases and 5 bases, with 10 bases remaining between them. The CDR3 length is 14 residues. The CDR3 spells CASSLRISTGELFF. In DNA form, the CDR3 reads TGTGCCAGCAGCTTGAGGATTTCGACCGGGGAGCTGTTTTTT.

J is TRBJ2-6 and V is TRBV28, with a possible D match to TRBD1 (5 bases). The CDR3 extends over 15 amino acids. Trimming stripped 10 bases from V and 0 bases from J, with 13 bases between. Germline assignment: CDR1 MDHEN and CDR2 SYDVKM. As DNA, the CDR3 is TGTGCCACCAAGATACAGGCCTCTGGGGCCAACGTCCTGACTTTC. Translated, it gives CATKIQASGANVLTF.

This chain connects TRBV7-8 to TRBJ2-7; D perhaps matches TRBD2 (6 bases). The CDR3 loop spans 15 amino acids. The V and J ends lost 5 bases and 2 bases respectively, with 16 bases between them. Germline CDR1 reads SGHVS; CDR2 reads FQNEAQ. The chain's CDR3 is CASSPMGTLTYEQYF. The DNA of the CDR3 is TGTGCCAGCAGCCCGATGGGGACTTTAACCTACGAGCAGTACTTC. Combining the CDR3 with reference TRBV7-8 and TRBJ2-7 gives the whole variable domain GAGVSQSPRYKVAKRGQDVALRCDPISGHVSLFWYQQALGQGPEFLTYFQNEAQLDKSGLPSDRFFAERPEGSVSTLKIQRTQQEDSAVYLCASSPMGTLTYEQYFGPGTRLTVT.

V is TRBV5-1 and J is TRBJ2-3; 16 positions match TRBD2. This CDR3 is 18 amino acids long. The germline gives CDR1 SGHRS, CDR2 YFSETQ. The J segment lost 4 bases and the V segment lost 1 base, leaving 6 bases of the junction unmatched. The CDR3 reads CASSLKGLAGGTADTQYF. The DNA of the CDR3 is TGCGCCAGCAGCTTGAAGGGACTAGCGGGAGGGACAGCAGATACGCAGTATTTT.

The rearrangement links TRBV11-2 to TRBJ1-4, with D tentatively TRBD1 (6 bases). This CDR3 has 15 amino acids. Germline CDR1 and CDR2: SGHAT and FQNNGV. The germline V and J ends were trimmed by 4 bases and 8 bases, with 17 bases remaining between them. This CDR3 is CASSSPTGNGEKLFF. DNA for the CDR3: TGTGCCAGCAGCTCACCGACAGGCAATGGGGAAAAACTGTTTTTT. Full variable domain (rest looked up from reference TRBV11-2 and TRBJ1-4): EAGVAQSPRYKIIEKRQSVAFWCNPISGHATLYWYQQILGQGPKLLIQFQNNGVVDDSQLPKDRFSAERLKGVDSTLKIQPAKLEDSAVYLCASSSPTGNGEKLFFGSGTQLSVL.

This clone appeared once. The chain combines TRBV3-1 (or the pseudogene TRBV3-2) with TRBJ1-2; D gene ambiguous. The CDR3 has 14 residues. CDR1 LGHDT and CDR2 YNNKEL come from the germline V gene (reference sequence). Trimming took 1 base from V and 3 from J, leaving 9 bases between them. The CDR3: CASSQGGRDYGYTF. CDR3 coding DNA: TGTGCCAGCAGCCAAGGAGGGCGGGACTATGGCTACACCTTC.

This clone was seen once. The J gene is TRBJ2-1, the V gene TRBV7-9; D is possibly TRBD1 (5 bases). Germline loops: CDR1 SEHNR, CDR2 FQNEAQ (reference sequence). This CDR3 has 15 residues. Trimming took 1 base from V and 6 from J, leaving 13 bases between them. The CDR3 sequence is CASSLEGGRVNEQFF. The CDR3 DNA is TGTGCCAGCAGCTTAGAAGGTGGCAGGGTCAATGAGCAGTTCTTC.

The V gene is TRBV19, the J gene TRBJ2-3; 7 positions agree with TRBD2. The CDR3 is 14 residues long. V shed 6 bases and J 3 bases; nucleotides not matched to a gene: 6. Germline assignment: CDR1 LNHDA and CDR2 SQIVND (reference sequence). The DNA of the CDR3 is TGTGCCAGTAGAATAAGCGGGGAGACAGATACGCAGTATTTT. The encoded protein is CASRISGETDTQYF.

The rearrangement links TRBV3-1 (or the pseudogene TRBV3-2) to TRBJ2-2, with TRBD1 matching over 9 bases. This CDR3 region has 17 residues. The junction had 11 bases not matched to a gene; V was cut back by 4 bases and J by 5 bases. Germline CDR1 and CDR2: LGHDT and YNNKEL (reference sequence). The CDR3 DNA sequence: TGTGCCAGCAGCCGAACGGGACAGGGATGGAATACCGGGGAGCTGTTTTTT. Protein product: CASSRTGQGWNTGELFF.

V usage is TRBV4-3 and J usage is TRBJ1-1, with D perhaps TRBD1 (5 bases). Germline CDR1 LGHNA, CDR2 YSLEER. V lost 0 bases and J 0 bases, leaving 14 bases between the germline ends. The CDR3 sequence is 17 residues long. As DNA, the CDR3 is TGCGCCAGCAGCCAAGATTTTGGGGGGACCATGAACACTGAAGCTTTCTTT. Translation: CASSQDFGGTMNTEAFF.

The rearrangement joins TRBV7-9 to TRBJ1-1; weak D call: TRBD1 (6 bases). The ends were cut back, 3 bases at V and 11 bases at J, with 10 bases in the middle. Germline V gene sequence: CDR1 SEHNR, CDR2 FQNEAQ (reference sequence). This CDR3 is 11 amino acids long. The CDR3 sequence is CASSFPGEAFF. As DNA, the CDR3 is TGTGCCAGCAGCTTCCCAGGGGAGGCTTTCTTT.

This chain uses TRBV15 with TRBJ2-7; 7 bases fit TRBD2. With 0 bases clipped from V and 0 bases from J, the junction kept 5 bases outside the gene matches. Germline loops: CDR1 LNHNV, CDR2 YYDKDF (reference sequence). The CDR3 has 16 amino acids. This CDR3 is CATSRDLAARSYEQYF. In DNA form, the CDR3 reads TGTGCCACCAGCAGAGATCTAGCGGCGCGCTCCTACGAGCAGTACTTC. The complete variable domain, with remaining parts taken from reference TRBV15 and TRBJ2-7, reads DAMVIQNPRYQVTQFGKPVTLSCSQTLNHNVMYWYQQKSSQAPKLLFHYYDKDFNNEADTPDNFQSRRPNTSFCFLDIRSPGLGDTAMYLCATSRDLAARSYEQYFGPGTRLTVT.

This rearrangement joins TRBV14 to TRBJ2-7, with 7 bases fitting TRBD2. Germline values: CDR1 SGHDN, CDR2 FVKESK. CDR3 length: 14 residues. With 2 bases clipped from V and 2 bases from J, the junction kept 3 bases outside the gene matches. The CDR3 coding sequence is TGTGCCAGCAGCCAAACCCTAGCGGCCTACGAGCAGTACTTC. Encoded protein: CASSQTLAAYEQYF.

This clone showed up just a few times. The chain combines TRBV30 with TRBJ1-1; D gene uncertain. V shed 1 base and J shed 4 bases, with 10 bases lying between them. This CDR3 contains 13 residues. Germline CDR1 GTSNPN, CDR2 SVGIG (reference sequence). CDR3 in DNA: TGTGCCTGGAGTGCCTCCCCTAGCACTGAAGCTTTCTTT. This encodes CAWSASPSTEAFF.

The chain uses TRBV12-3 or TRBV12-4 and TRBJ2-1, with D perhaps TRBD2 (6 bases). The CDR3 contains 13 residues. The V gene lost 2 bases and the J gene lost 7 bases, with 9 bases spanning the gap. The CDR3: CASSLTSLNEQFF. CDR3 nucleotides: TGTGCCAGCAGTTTAACTAGCTTGAATGAGCAGTTCTTC.

This rearrangement joins TRBV5-1 to TRBJ1-3; D remains unclear. This CDR3 region has 15 residues. The ends were cut back, 0 bases at V and 2 bases at J, with 9 bases in the middle. CDR1 and CDR2 (germline): SGHRS, YFSETQ. The CDR3 region has the DNA TGCGCCAGCAGCTTGGCCCTCAGTACTGGAAACACCATATATTTT. It specifies CASSLALSTGNTIYF.

V gene TRBV5-8 combines with J gene TRBJ2-5; a possible D gene is TRBD1 (5 bases). CDR3 length equals 16 residues. V lost 4 bases and J 7 bases, leaving 23 bases between the germline ends. Per germline, CDR1 SGHTS and CDR2 YDEGEE. The CDR3, as DNA: TGTGCCAGCAGCCCCCTCCTGTCAGGGAACAAGGCGACCCAGTACTTC. The encoded protein is CASSPLLSGNKATQYF.

The chain uses TRBV7-2 and TRBJ2-5; D remains ambiguous. The V gene's germline CDR1 is SGHTA and CDR2 FQGNSA. V shed 5 bases and J shed 2 bases, with 9 bases lying between them. CDR3 length: 13 amino acids. The CDR3 spells CASSPLTQETQYF. The CDR3 DNA reads as TGTGCCAGCAGCCCCCTAACGCAAGAGACCCAGTACTTC.

This clone has a single count. CDR3 nucleotides: TGTGCCACCAGTGACCGGACAGGGACGGGAGAGACCCAGTACTTC. Its translation: CATSDRTGTGETQYF. The chain joins TRBV24-1 to TRBJ2-5; 8 bases are shared with TRBD1. This CDR3 region has 15 residues. The germline V gene encodes CDR1 KGHDR and CDR2 SFDVKD. The V segment lost 4 bases and the J segment 4 bases; nucleotides outside the gene matches: 7.